This TCR beta chain was retrieved from a study of blood T cell repertoires in COVID-19. Overall study context: COVID-19 samples from acute and convalescent phases originated in the United States, Italy and Spain. From T cells, B-cell-depleted T cells, or PBMCs came the material, which was cDNA or gDNA.

Study processing details: Reference gene primer amplification yielded estimated nucleated cell counts. Assay: immunoSEQ multiplex PCR; the TCRdb copy retains only in-frame clones and omits some. Clone size and the V and J calls come from that table; the DNA yielded D and trimming. The sample yields about 310,000 clones, 80% to 90% seen once. The CDR3 spans 14 residues. The germline gives CDR1 SQVTM, CDR2 ANQGSEA. With 4 bases clipped from V and 4 bases from J, the junction kept 7 bases outside the gene matches. The V gene is TRBV29-1, the J gene TRBJ2-3; TRBD2 matches 8 bases. The sample was peripheral blood. The receptor's source is a man between 50 and 59 years old with active or convalescent COVID-19. For the CDR3, the DNA is TGCAGCGTTGTACCCTCGCGGGGGGCAGATACGCAGTATTTT. Translation gives CSVVPSRGADTQYF.